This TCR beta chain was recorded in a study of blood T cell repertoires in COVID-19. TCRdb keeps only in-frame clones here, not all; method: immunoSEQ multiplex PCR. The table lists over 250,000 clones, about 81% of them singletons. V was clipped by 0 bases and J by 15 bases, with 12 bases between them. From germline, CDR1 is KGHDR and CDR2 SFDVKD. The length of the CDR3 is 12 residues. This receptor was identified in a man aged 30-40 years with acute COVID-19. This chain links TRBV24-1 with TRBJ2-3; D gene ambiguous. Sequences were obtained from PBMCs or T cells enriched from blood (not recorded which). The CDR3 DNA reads TGTGCCACCAGTGATTTGAATCGCGAGCAATATTTT. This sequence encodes CATSDLNREQYF.